Presented here are 30 T cell receptor beta chains from one specimen sequenced in a study of neoadjuvant nivolumab and ipilimumab in lung cancer. Sequencing was performed with immunoSEQ multiplex PCR; in TCRdb, only in-frame clones are kept and a portion is missing. The table has tens of thousands of clones, roughly 90% seen once. The sample here was blood, taken before neoadjuvant nivolumab, alone or with ipilimumab. These receptor sequences come from an adult with non-small cell lung cancer. Some clones in this sample may be carry-over from other donors' samples.

The CDR3 sequence is CATSPDPSGSATLHNEQFF. In DNA, the CDR3 is TGTGCCACCAGCCCAGATCCCAGCGGGAGCGCCACACTACACAATGAGCAGTTCTTC. The genes are TRBV15 and TRBJ2-1, with 8 bases matching TRBD2. V gave up 5 bases and J gave up 5 bases; unmatched junction bases: 20. CDR3 length: 19 residues. From germline, CDR1 is LNHNV and CDR2 YYDKDF (reference sequence).

Concerning this clone itself: A read error may produce the germline difference seen at one junction end. V is TRBV7-7 and J is TRBJ2-5, with D unclear. Germline CDR1 reads SSHAT; CDR2 reads FNYEAQ (reference sequence). This CDR3 contains 12 residues. This chain's CDR3 is CASSAQGETQYF. The CDR3 bases are TGTGCTAGCAGCGCGCAAGGGGAGACCCAGTACTTC.

The chain combines TRBV29-1 with TRBJ2-2; 11 bases map to TRBD1. The CDR3 is 16 residues long. The germline V gene has CDR1 SQVTM and CDR2 ANQGSEA. The trim removed 6 bases at V and 4 bases at J, leaving 10 bases unmatched. The CDR3 sequence is CSVRNWDRGGTGELFF. The CDR3 DNA reads as TGCAGCGTCCGTAATTGGGACAGGGGGGGCACCGGGGAGCTGTTTTTT.

V gene TRBV19 combines with J gene TRBJ2-5, with a tentative D call TRBD2 (5 bases). Germline V lookup: CDR1 LNHDA, CDR2 SQIVND (reference sequence). With 1 base removed from V and 5 bases from J, the gap between germline ends came to 11 bases. This CDR3 comprises 14 residues. As DNA, the CDR3 is TGTGCCAGTAGTATAGCCCGGACGGGGGAGACCCAGTACTTC. It encodes CASSIARTGETQYF.

The chain employs TRBV11-2 and TRBJ1-5, with D perhaps matching TRBD1 (6 bases). Trimming removed 4 bases at V and 6 bases at J, with 13 bases between. The CDR3 has 14 amino acids. CDR1 is SGHAT, CDR2 FQNNGV, per germline. CDR3: CASSSGAPGQPQHF. The CDR3 DNA reads as TGTGCCAGCAGCTCGGGGGCTCCTGGTCAGCCCCAGCATTTT.

The chain recombines TRBV6-6 with TRBJ2-7; perhaps TRBD2 as D (6 bases). Deletions cut 9 bases from V and 4 bases from J, with 10 bases between. The CDR3 is 11 amino acids. Per the germline V gene, CDR1 is MNHNY and CDR2 is SVGAGI (reference sequence). CDR3 sequence reads: CASGLPYEQYF. CDR3 in DNA: TGTGCCAGTGGACTACCTTACGAGCAGTACTTC.

Here the CDR3 reads CAWSDWNTEAFF. CDR3 bases: TGTGCCTGGAGTGATTGGAACACTGAAGCTTTCTTT. The chain is built from TRBV30 and TRBJ1-1; D remains unclear. Germline loops: CDR1 GTSNPN, CDR2 SVGIG (reference sequence). This CDR3 has 12 residues. Between the trimmed V and J ends, which lost 1 base and 1 base, there was a span of 4 bases.

The rearrangement links TRBV29-1 to TRBJ2-7; a weak D match, TRBD1 (6 bases). V dropped 5 bases and J dropped 4 bases, with 9 bases sitting between them. Germline CDR1 reads SQVTM; CDR2 reads ANQGSEA. The CDR3 is 11 residues long. In DNA form, the CDR3 reads TGCAGCGTTTCAGGGGAATACGAGCAGTACTTC. Translated: CSVSGEYEQYF.

V is TRBV29-1 and J is TRBJ1-2, with a possible D match to TRBD1 (5 bases). The ends were cut back, 3 bases at V and 4 bases at J, with 12 bases in the middle. The CDR3 has 13 amino acids. Germline CDR1 SQVTM, CDR2 ANQGSEA. CDR3 residues: CSVDVGTSYGYTF. The CDR3 region has the DNA TGCAGCGTTGATGTCGGGACGAGCTATGGCTACACCTTC.

V gene TRBV7-2 combines with J gene TRBJ2-3; D is unresolved. This CDR3 spans 12 amino acids. V lost 5 bases and J lost 6, with 9 bases in between. Germline CDR1 is SGHTA and CDR2 is FQGNSA. CDR3 sequence reads: CASSPHLDTQYF. The CDR3 DNA follows: TGTGCCAGCAGCCCCCATCTGGATACGCAGTATTTT.

The V and J genes are TRBV7-2 and TRBJ1-4, with TRBD1 as a possible D gene (5 bases). The germline gives CDR1 SGHTA, CDR2 FQGNSA. Between the trimmed V and J ends, which lost 5 bases and 7 bases, there was a span of 11 bases. The CDR3 consists of 13 residues. The CDR3 spells CASSLRGGEKLFF. DNA of the CDR3: TGTGCCAGCAGCCTCCGGGGGGGTGAAAAACTGTTTTTT.

This rearrangement joins TRBV11-2 to TRBJ1-2; D gene ambiguous. This CDR3 is 13 amino acids long. Trimming took off 1 base at V and 1 base at J, with 4 bases between the two ends. CDR1 is SGHAT, CDR2 FQNNGV, per germline. CDR3 DNA: TGTGCCAGCAGCTTAGGCAATAACTATGGCTACACCTTC. Translating it yields CASSLGNNYGYTF.

The V gene is TRBV29-1, the J gene TRBJ1-3, with D uncertain. The CDR3 spans 12 residues. V was cut by 4 bases and J by 0 bases, with 4 bases left in between. Germline-derived CDR1 and CDR2 are SQVTM and ANQGSEA. CDR3 in DNA: TGCAGCGTTGTGCACTCTGGAAACACCATATATTTT. Protein product: CSVVHSGNTIYF.

This rearrangement joins TRBV11-2 to TRBJ2-7, with D uncertain. The CDR3 sequence is 13 residues long. Germline V CDR1 and CDR2: SGHAT, FQNNGV. The ends were cut back, 5 bases at V and 0 bases at J, with 8 bases in the middle. The CDR3 DNA reads as TGTGCCAGCAGCACCCAGCTCTCCTACGAGCAGTACTTC. It yields the protein CASSTQLSYEQYF.

The chain has TRBV6-1 and TRBJ1-5; 7 bases are shared with TRBD1. This CDR3 region has 14 residues. Germline values: CDR1 MNHNS, CDR2 SASEGT. V lost 7 bases and J lost 6; bases outside the gene matches: 9. The CDR3 loop is CASTQGDSAQPQHF. The CDR3 region has the DNA TGTGCCAGCACCCAGGGGGACAGCGCTCAGCCCCAGCATTTT.

The chain links TRBV5-1 to TRBJ2-1; D is possibly TRBD2 (6 bases). The CDR3 consists of 15 residues. V was shortened by 2 bases and J by 5 bases, with 14 bases between the two germline ends. Germline CDR1 SGHRS, CDR2 YFSETQ. The CDR3 DNA reads as TGCGCCAGCAGCTTAATTGCGGGAACCAACAATGAGCAGTTCTTC. This encodes CASSLIAGTNNEQFF. Filled out from reference TRBV5-1 and TRBJ2-1, the complete variable domain reads KAGVTQTPRYLIKTRGQQVTLSCSPISGHRSVSWYQQTPGQGLQFLFEYFSETQRNKGNFPGRFSGRQFSNSRSEMNVSTLELGDSALYLCASSLIAGTNNEQFFGPGTRLTVL.

The chain joins TRBV9 to TRBJ1-3, with a weak D call TRBD1 (5 bases). V lost 4 bases to trimming and J lost 3 bases, with 17 bases between them. CDR1 SGDLS and CDR2 YYNGEE come from the germline V gene. The CDR3 runs to 16 residues. The CDR3 loop reads CASSPSAGTFGNTIYF. The CDR3 nucleotides are TGTGCCAGCAGCCCCAGTGCCGGGACGTTTGGAAACACCATATATTTT.

CDR3 in amino acids: CASSAQGSGEGYTF. The DNA for the CDR3 is TGTGCCAGCAGCGCTCAGGGGTCCGGGGAAGGCTACACCTTC. The chain carries TRBV9 and TRBJ1-2, with D perhaps matching TRBD1 (6 bases). Looked up from germline, CDR1 is SGDLS and CDR2 is YYNGEE. V lost 3 bases to trimming and J lost 8 bases, with 17 bases between them. The CDR3 spans 14 residues. The complete variable domain, with remaining parts taken from reference TRBV9 and TRBJ1-2, reads DSGVTQTPKHLITATGQRVTLRCSPRSGDLSVYWYQQSLDQGLQFLIQYYNGEERAKGNILERFSAQQFPDLHSELNLSSLELGDSALYFCASSAQGSGEGYTFGSGTRLTVV.

This clone was detected a few times. The chain uses TRBV25-1 and TRBJ2-3, with 11 bases matching TRBD2. This CDR3 has 15 amino acids. The V segment lost 4 bases and the J segment 6 bases; nucleotides outside the gene matches: 6. Germline-derived CDR1 and CDR2 are MGHDK and SYGVNS. The chain's CDR3 is CASSGTSGGHDTQYF. DNA for the CDR3: TGTGCCAGCAGTGGTACTAGCGGGGGACATGATACGCAGTATTTT.

The chain is built from TRBV5-4 and TRBJ1-2; D gene unclear. Trimming pared 0 bases from V and 2 bases from J, leaving 11 bases between. This CDR3 region has 15 residues. Germline CDR1 SGHNT, CDR2 YYREEE (reference sequence). CDR3 DNA sequence: TGTGCCAGCAGCTTGGGATTGTCTTCCAACTATGGCTACACCTTC. It specifies CASSLGLSSNYGYTF.

The chain employs TRBV5-3 and TRBJ1-5, with a tentative D call TRBD1 (6 bases). TRBV5-3 belongs to the ORF category, with a function that is uncertain. With 4 bases removed from V and 0 bases from J, the gap between germline ends came to 11 bases. There are 15 residues in the CDR3. This chain's CDR3 is CARSPTGYSNQPQHF. The CDR3, as DNA: TGTGCCAGAAGCCCGACAGGTTATAGCAATCAGCCCCAGCATTTT.

This clone was observed a single time. V usage is TRBV7-9 and J usage is TRBJ2-3; D is possibly TRBD1 (5 bases). The germline V gene encodes CDR1 SEHNR and CDR2 FQNEAQ (reference sequence). This CDR3 is built from 12 residues. Trimming shortened V by 5 bases and J by 5 bases, and 8 bases separated the two germline ends. The CDR3, as DNA: TGTGCCAGCAGCCAGGGTCGAGATACGCAGTATTTT. It codes for CASSQGRDTQYF.

This chain uses TRBV6-5 with TRBJ2-5; D is possibly TRBD2 (6 bases). Germline CDR1 and CDR2: MNHEY and SVGAGI. This CDR3 comprises 13 residues. V was clipped by 6 bases and J by 2 bases, with 10 bases between them. CDR3 loop: CASSPGDQETQYF. CDR3 in DNA: TGTGCCAGCAGCCCGGGAGATCAAGAGACCCAGTACTTC.

V is TRBV5-5 and J is TRBJ2-1; D uncertain. V was clipped by 3 bases and J by 0 bases, with 10 bases between them. The CDR3 spans 15 residues. Germline loops: CDR1 SGHKS, CDR2 YYEKEE (reference sequence). The CDR3 loop is CASSSLLYSYNEQFF. CDR3 in DNA: TGTGCCAGCAGCTCACTCTTATACTCCTACAATGAGCAGTTCTTC.

This clone has only a few counts. The chain employs TRBV5-1 and TRBJ1-2, with no clear D. The germline V gene has CDR1 SGHRS and CDR2 YFSETQ. Trimming pared 5 bases from V and 2 bases from J, leaving 7 bases between. CDR3 length: 12 residues. CDR3: CASRVENYGYTF. CDR3 coding DNA: TGCGCCAGCAGGGTCGAAAACTATGGCTACACCTTC. Complete variable domain (other parts from reference TRBV5-1 and TRBJ1-2): KAGVTQTPRYLIKTRGQQVTLSCSPISGHRSVSWYQQTPGQGLQFLFEYFSETQRNKGNFPGRFSGRQFSNSRSEMNVSTLELGDSALYLCASRVENYGYTFGSGTRLTVV.

J is TRBJ2-7 and V is TRBV15, with 7 bases fitting TRBD2. The germline V gene encodes CDR1 LNHNV and CDR2 YYDKDF (reference sequence). The CDR3 has 16 amino acids. The ends lost 4 bases at V and 0 bases at J; junction bases unmatched: 9. The CDR3 here is CATSKSSSGRSYEQYF. CDR3 nucleotide sequence: TGTGCCACCAGCAAATCATCTAGCGGACGCTCCTACGAGCAGTACTTC.

The DNA of the CDR3 is TGTGCCAGCAGCCTGGTAGGGGGCAATGAGCAGTTCTTC. It specifies CASSLVGGNEQFF. The gene calls are TRBV7-2 and TRBJ2-1; weak D call: TRBD1 (6 bases). The CDR3 has 13 amino acids. The V end lost 5 bases, the J end lost 6 bases, and 11 bases lay between the germline ends. CDR1 is SGHTA, CDR2 FQGNSA, per germline.

This chain connects TRBV10-3 to TRBJ2-3, with D hard to call. CDR1 is ENHRY, CDR2 SYGVKD, per germline. The CDR3 has 14 amino acids. Trimming took off 3 bases at V and 6 bases at J, with 13 bases between the two ends. The chain's CDR3 is CAISELPRSDTQYF. The CDR3 DNA reads TGTGCCATCAGTGAATTACCACGATCGGATACGCAGTATTTT.

V gene TRBV19 combines with J gene TRBJ2-2; D uncertain. V was trimmed by 4 bases and J by 8 bases, leaving 5 bases between them. CDR3 length: 11 amino acids. Germline V CDR1 and CDR2: LNHDA, SQIVND (reference sequence). CDR3 sequence: CASSTRGELFF. The CDR3 coding sequence is TGTGCCAGTAGTACCCGAGGGGAGCTGTTTTTT.

The V and J genes are TRBV11-2 and TRBJ2-7; D perhaps matches TRBD1 (6 bases). V was cut by 2 bases and J by 0 bases, with 14 bases left in between. The CDR3 runs 16 residues. CDR1 is SGHAT, CDR2 FQNNGV, per germline. The CDR3: CASSLQGQLISYEQYF. The CDR3 DNA reads TGTGCCAGCAGCTTACAAGGACAGCTTATCTCCTACGAGCAGTACTTC.